The 25 T cell receptor beta chains below were found in one sample sequenced in a study of robustness of blood B and T cell sequencing. A 5' template-switch oligo added a universal priming site during cDNA synthesis. The template-switch oligo carried a 12-nucleotide random UMI tagging each cDNA molecule. TCRdb analysed the PCR reads with MiXCR anew, one entry per CDR3 protein. The table has nearly 1,500 distinct CDR3 sequences, approximately 68% seen once; the top ten hold approximately 38%. Instead of genomic DNA, mRNA was used to measure TCR beta repertoires. Sequenced sample: peripheral blood. These receptor sequences come from a human donor in good health.

This rearrangement joins TRBV7-2 to TRBJ1-3; the D is unclear. There are 13 residues in the CDR3. Trimming shortened V by 1 base and J by 3 bases, and 4 bases separated the two germline ends. CDR1 and CDR2 (germline): SGHTA, FQGNSA. The CDR3 region has the DNA TGTGCCAGCAGCTTAGTGATTGGAAACACCATATATTTT. As protein: CASSLVIGNTIYF.

The chain has TRBV6-2 or TRBV6-3 and TRBJ2-7, with 7 bases aligning to TRBD1. V was clipped by 1 base and J by 4 bases; unmatched bases: 7. The CDR3 sequence is 15 residues long. Germline CDR1 reads MNHEY; CDR2 reads SVGEGT. Here the CDR3 reads CASSYYNRGEYEQYF. The CDR3 nucleotides are TGTGCCAGCAGTTACTATAACAGGGGAGAGTACGAGCAGTACTTC.

A few counts support this clonotype. The J gene is TRBJ1-2, the V gene TRBV15; tentatively, D is TRBD1 (6 bases). The CDR3 extends over 15 amino acids. Germline lookup yields CDR1 LNHNV and CDR2 YYDKDF (reference sequence). V was trimmed by 0 bases and J by 4 bases, leaving 12 bases between them. This CDR3 is CATSRDSQGSYGYTF. CDR3 sequence (DNA): TGTGCCACCAGCAGAGATTCCCAGGGGAGCTATGGCTACACCTTC.

The chain combines TRBV6-5 with TRBJ2-1; D might be TRBD2 (5 bases). The germline CDR1 and CDR2 sequences are MNHEY and SVGAGI. CDR3 length equals 13 residues. V gave up 0 bases and J gave up 15 bases, with 15 bases separating them. Written as DNA, the CDR3 is TGTGCCAGCAGTTACTCCGGGGTCCCTCCACTGTTCTTC. This sequence encodes CASSYSGVPPLFF.

The rearrangement links TRBV12-3 or TRBV12-4 to TRBJ1-1; unclear D gene. The CDR3 has 15 residues. V was cut by 3 bases and J by 0 bases, with 11 bases left in between. The CDR3 spells CASSFPHGMNTEAFF. The CDR3 region has the DNA TGTGCCAGCAGTTTTCCACATGGCATGAACACTGAAGCTTTCTTT.

The chain uses TRBV7-3 and TRBJ1-6, with a tentative D call TRBD1 (5 bases). The germline V and J ends were trimmed by 5 bases and 6 bases, with 14 bases remaining between them. CDR1 and CDR2 (germline): SGHTA, FQGTGA. This CDR3 has 15 residues. The CDR3 sequence is CASSPQPRGNSPLHF. Written as DNA, the CDR3 is TGTGCCAGCAGCCCTCAGCCAAGGGGTAATTCACCCCTCCACTTT. Based on the CDR3 plus reference TRBV7-3 and TRBJ1-6, the full variable domain is GAGVSQTPSNKVTEKGKYVELRCDPISGHTALYWYRQSLGQGPEFLIYFQGTGAADDSGLPNDRFFAVRPEGSVSTLKIQRTERGDSAVYLCASSPQPRGNSPLHFGNGTRLTVT.

The chain joins TRBV10-3 to TRBJ1-2; D is perhaps TRBD1 (5 bases). CDR1 and CDR2 from the germline V gene are ENHRY and SYGVKD. This CDR3 has 12 amino acids. Trimming left V 6 bases short and J 4 bases short, with 9 bases between. The CDR3 coding sequence is TGTGCCATCAGCGTGGACATCTATGGCTACACCTTC. Amino acids: CAISVDIYGYTF.

This clonotype was seen a few times. The chain is built from TRBV30 and TRBJ1-1; 7 bases match TRBD1. The CDR3 has 14 residues. The junction had 2 bases not matched to a gene; V was cut back by 0 bases and J by 1 base. Germline V lookup: CDR1 GTSNPN, CDR2 SVGIG (reference sequence). The CDR3 spells CAWSVRDRNTEAFF. The CDR3 DNA is TGTGCCTGGAGTGTACGGGACAGGAACACTGAAGCTTTCTTT. The entire variable domain, with the rest obtained from reference TRBV30 and TRBJ1-1, is as follows: SQTIHQWPATLVQPVGSPLSLECTVEGTSNPNLYWYRQAAGRGLQLLFYSVGIGQISSEVPQNLSASRPQDRQFILSSKKLLLSDSGFYLCAWSVRDRNTEAFFGQGTRLTVV.

The chain has TRBV20-1 and TRBJ1-1; D unclear. From germline, CDR1 is DFQATT and CDR2 SNEGSKA (reference sequence). V was trimmed by 3 bases and J by 3 bases, leaving 2 bases between them. The CDR3 has 10 amino acids. In nucleotides, the CDR3 is TGCAGTGCTAGTCACACTGAAGCTTTCTTT. This codes for CSASHTEAFF.

This chain links TRBV24-1 with TRBJ1-5; D might be TRBD1 (5 bases). This CDR3 is built from 14 residues. Germline assignment: CDR1 KGHDR and CDR2 SFDVKD. The ends were cut back, 7 bases at V and 3 bases at J, with 12 bases in the middle. The CDR3 DNA follows: TGTGCCACCAGCGCGGGGGAAAACAATCAGCCCCAGCATTTT. Encoded protein: CATSAGENNQPQHF.

This chain joins TRBV20-1 and TRBJ2-2; D is possibly TRBD1 (6 bases). This CDR3 has 15 residues. The germline CDR1 and CDR2 sequences are DFQATT and SNEGSKA (reference sequence). The V end was cut by 0 bases, the J end by 4 bases, with 12 bases between. CDR3 loop: CSARDHRTATGELFF. CDR3 DNA: TGCAGTGCTAGAGATCATCGGACAGCCACCGGGGAGCTGTTTTTT.

V is TRBV10-2 and J is TRBJ2-3; D ambiguous. Germline CDR1 and CDR2: WSHSY and SAAADI. The CDR3 runs to 14 residues. The ends were cut back, 3 bases at V and 0 bases at J, with 7 bases in the middle. The CDR3 coding sequence is TGCGCCAGCAGTGAAAGGCTGAGCACAGATACGCAGTATTTT. As protein: CASSERLSTDTQYF.

This clonotype turned up a few times. The V gene is TRBV29-1, the J gene TRBJ2-3, with 7 bases that match TRBD2. CDR1 and CDR2 from the germline V gene are SQVTM and ANQGSEA. The CDR3 totals 16 residues. The V and J ends lost 3 bases and 2 bases, in that order; junction bases with no gene match: 11. CDR3 amino acids: CSVDGIGGGSTDTQYF. CDR3 DNA sequence: TGCAGCGTTGATGGGATCGGCGGGGGATCCACAGATACGCAGTATTTT.

The V call is TRBV29-1, the J call TRBJ2-5; no definite D call. Looked up from germline, CDR1 is SQVTM and CDR2 is ANQGSEA. This CDR3 region has 15 residues. V was shortened by 6 bases and J by 0 bases, with 17 bases between the two germline ends. The CDR3 region has the DNA TGCAGCGTCCCCCGAGACGGCAAGTACCAAGAGACCCAGTACTTC. Translation gives CSVPRDGKYQETQYF.

The rearrangement uses TRBV5-6 and TRBJ2-3, with D perhaps assigned TRBD1 or TRBD2 (5 bases each). V dropped 4 bases and J dropped 2 bases, with 20 bases sitting between them. The CDR3 covers 17 residues. Germline V gene lookup returns CDR1 SGHDT and CDR2 YYEEEE. The CDR3 reads CASSLDGPGPITDTQYF. In DNA, the CDR3 is TGTGCCAGCAGCCTAGACGGACCGGGACCCATCACAGATACGCAGTATTTT.

The chain combines TRBV12-5 with TRBJ1-5, with 7 bases matching TRBD1. Germline loops: CDR1 LGHNT, CDR2 FRNRAP. Losses at the gene ends were 5 bases for V and 0 bases for J; bases not matched to a gene: 4. This CDR3 spans 15 amino acids. The CDR3 DNA is TGTGCTAGTGGTCCCGGGACAGCTAGCAATCAGCCCCAGCATTTT. Protein product: CASGPGTASNQPQHF.

The chain uses TRBV6-1 and TRBJ1-6; D is perhaps TRBD1 (6 bases). CDR3 size: 14 residues. Trimming pared 6 bases from V and 6 bases from J, leaving 12 bases between. Germline CDR1 MNHNS, CDR2 SASEGT. CDR3 residues: CASSRTVFNSPLHF. The CDR3 DNA follows: TGTGCCAGCAGCAGGACAGTTTTTAATTCACCCCTCCACTTT.

The chain couples TRBV6-4 to TRBJ2-1; D is undetermined. Trimming left V 0 bases short and J 0 bases short, with 9 bases between. The V gene's germline CDR1 is MRHNA and CDR2 SNTAGT. This CDR3 has 16 amino acids. CDR3 amino acids: CASSDSHTRSYNEQFF. The CDR3 nucleotides are TGTGCCAGCAGTGACTCGCATACGCGCTCCTACAATGAGCAGTTCTTC.

V usage is TRBV11-3 and J usage is TRBJ2-1; 12 positions agree with TRBD2. The ends lost 5 bases at V and 5 bases at J; junction bases unmatched: 7. Per the germline V gene, CDR1 is SGHNT and CDR2 is YENEEA. The CDR3 totals 16 residues. For the CDR3, the DNA is TGTGCCAGCAGCCCCCTAGCGGGGGGGCCACACAATGAGCAGTTCTTC. Encoded protein: CASSPLAGGPHNEQFF.

This clonotype was observed once. V usage is TRBV10-3 and J usage is TRBJ2-3; D is ambiguous. The CDR3 is made up of 13 amino acids. CDR1 ENHRY and CDR2 SYGVKD come from the germline V gene. The V end was cut by 0 bases, the J end by 15 bases, with 16 bases between. Here the CDR3 reads CAISESGPTPIYF. The CDR3 region has the DNA TGTGCCATCAGTGAGTCGGGCCCTACCCCCATTTATTTT.

The rearrangement links TRBV29-1 to TRBJ2-3; 9 nucleotides agree with TRBD2. With 3 bases clipped from V and 3 bases from J, the junction kept 1 base outside the gene matches. Germline CDR1 is SQVTM and CDR2 is ANQGSEA. The CDR3 has 13 residues. The CDR3 spells CSVDSGGTDTQYF. CDR3 coding DNA: TGCAGCGTTGATAGCGGGGGTACAGATACGCAGTATTTT.

The genes are TRBV7-9 and TRBJ1-1; tentatively, D is TRBD1 (5 bases). The germline gives CDR1 SEHNR, CDR2 FQNEAQ (reference sequence). The CDR3 totals 13 residues. V was trimmed by 5 bases and J by 1 base, leaving 8 bases between them. In DNA form, the CDR3 reads TGTGCCAGCAGCCCCGGGGCGAACACTGAAGCTTTCTTT. Translating gives CASSPGANTEAFF. The variable domain in full, with the rest retrieved from reference TRBV7-9 and TRBJ1-1, is DTGVSQNPRHKITKRGQNVTFRCDPISEHNRLYWYRQTLGQGPEFLTYFQNEAQLEKSRLLSDRFSAERPKGSFSTLEIQRTEQGDSAMYLCASSPGANTEAFFGQGTRLTVV.

The genes are TRBV20-1 and TRBJ2-7; either TRBD1 or TRBD2 may supply D (5 bases each). The V gene's germline CDR1 is DFQATT and CDR2 SNEGSKA (reference sequence). The length of the CDR3 is 11 residues. Trimming left V 5 bases short and J 3 bases short, with 8 bases between. Here the CDR3 reads CSAGDGYEQYF. The CDR3 DNA reads TGCAGTGCTGGGGACGGCTACGAGCAGTACTTC.

This rearrangement joins TRBV5-1 to TRBJ1-4; D gene unclear. CDR3 size: 16 residues. Trimming stripped 1 base from V and 7 bases from J, with 17 bases between. In germline, CDR1 is SGHRS, CDR2 YFSETQ. Written as DNA, the CDR3 is TGCGCCAGCAGCTTGTTCGGGGATCCTCTGGTTGAAAAACTGTTTTTT. It encodes CASSLFGDPLVEKLFF.

V and J are TRBV5-5 and TRBJ2-7, with D unclear. This CDR3 has 12 residues. Per the germline V gene, CDR1 is SGHKS and CDR2 is YYEKEE (reference sequence). Trimming cost V 2 bases and J 4 bases, with 7 bases left between them. In DNA, the CDR3 is TGTGCCAGCAGCTTTATGGGGTACGAGCAGTACTTC. It codes for CASSFMGYEQYF.